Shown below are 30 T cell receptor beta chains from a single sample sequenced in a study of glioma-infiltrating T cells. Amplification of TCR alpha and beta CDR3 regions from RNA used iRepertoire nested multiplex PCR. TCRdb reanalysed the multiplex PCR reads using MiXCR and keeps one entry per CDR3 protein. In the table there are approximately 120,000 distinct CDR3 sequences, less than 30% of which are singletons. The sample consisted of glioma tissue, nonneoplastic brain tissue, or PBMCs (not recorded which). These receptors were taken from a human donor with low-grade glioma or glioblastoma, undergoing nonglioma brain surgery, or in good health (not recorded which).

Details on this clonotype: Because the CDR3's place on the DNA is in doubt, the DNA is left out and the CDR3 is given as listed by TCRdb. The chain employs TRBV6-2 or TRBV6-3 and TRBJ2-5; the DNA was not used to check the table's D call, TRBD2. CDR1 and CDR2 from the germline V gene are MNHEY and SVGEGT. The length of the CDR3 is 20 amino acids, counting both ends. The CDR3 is CASSYICSASPRTAQETQYF.

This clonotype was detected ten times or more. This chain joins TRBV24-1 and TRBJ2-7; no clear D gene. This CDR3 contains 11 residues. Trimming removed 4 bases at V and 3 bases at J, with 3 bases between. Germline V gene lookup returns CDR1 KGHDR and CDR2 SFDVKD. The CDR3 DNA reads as TGTGCCACCAGTGACCTCTACGAGCAGTACTTC. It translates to CATSDLYEQYF.

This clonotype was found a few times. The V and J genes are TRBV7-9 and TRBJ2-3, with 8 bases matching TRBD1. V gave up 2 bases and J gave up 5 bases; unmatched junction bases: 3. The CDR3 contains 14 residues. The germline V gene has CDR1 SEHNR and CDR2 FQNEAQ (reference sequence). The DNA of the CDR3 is TGTGCCAGCAGCTTATTACAGGGGGTAGATACGCAGTATTTT. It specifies CASSLLQGVDTQYF.

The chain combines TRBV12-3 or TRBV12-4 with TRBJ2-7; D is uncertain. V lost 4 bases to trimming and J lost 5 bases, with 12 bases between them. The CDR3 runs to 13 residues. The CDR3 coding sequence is TGTGCCAGCAGTTATCGCACAGCCGACGAGCAGTACTTC. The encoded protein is CASSYRTADEQYF.

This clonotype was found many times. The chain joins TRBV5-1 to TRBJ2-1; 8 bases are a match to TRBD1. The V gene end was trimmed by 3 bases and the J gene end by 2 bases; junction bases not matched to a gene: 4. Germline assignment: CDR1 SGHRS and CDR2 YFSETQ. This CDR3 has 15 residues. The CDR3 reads CASSWGQAPYNEQFF. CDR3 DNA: TGCGCCAGCAGCTGGGGACAGGCCCCCTACAATGAGCAGTTCTTC.

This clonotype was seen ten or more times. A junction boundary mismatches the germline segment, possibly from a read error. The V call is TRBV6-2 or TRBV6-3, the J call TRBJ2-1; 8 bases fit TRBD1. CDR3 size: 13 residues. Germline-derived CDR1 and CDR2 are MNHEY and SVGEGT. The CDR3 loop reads CSSAGGQLNEHFF. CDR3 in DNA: TGTTCCAGTGCAGGGGGCCAGTTGAATGAGCATTTCTTT.

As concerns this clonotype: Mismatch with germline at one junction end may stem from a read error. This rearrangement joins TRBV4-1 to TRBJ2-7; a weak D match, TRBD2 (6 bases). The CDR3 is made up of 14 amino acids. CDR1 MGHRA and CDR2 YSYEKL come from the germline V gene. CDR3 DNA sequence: TGCGCCAGCATCCAAGACGCCGGGGCGGGAGAGCAGTACTTC. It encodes CASIQDAGAGEQYF.

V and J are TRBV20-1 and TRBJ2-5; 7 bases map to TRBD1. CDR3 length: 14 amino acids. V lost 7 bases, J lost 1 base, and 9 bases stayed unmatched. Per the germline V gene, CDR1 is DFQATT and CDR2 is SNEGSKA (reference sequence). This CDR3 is CSVSTGTRQETQYF. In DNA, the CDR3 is TGCAGTGTCTCGACAGGGACCCGCCAAGAGACCCAGTACTTC.

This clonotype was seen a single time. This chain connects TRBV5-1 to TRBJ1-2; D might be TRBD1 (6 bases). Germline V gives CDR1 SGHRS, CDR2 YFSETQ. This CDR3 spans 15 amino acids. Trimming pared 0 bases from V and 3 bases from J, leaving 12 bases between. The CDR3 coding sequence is TGCGCCAGCAGCTTGGAAAACAGGGTCGACTATGGCTACACCTTC. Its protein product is CASSLENRVDYGYTF.

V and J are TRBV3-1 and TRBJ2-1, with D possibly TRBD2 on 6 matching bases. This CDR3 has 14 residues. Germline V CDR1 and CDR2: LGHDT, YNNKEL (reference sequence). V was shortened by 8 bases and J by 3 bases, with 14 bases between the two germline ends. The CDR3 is CASAGTSIYNEQFF. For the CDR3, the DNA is TGTGCCAGCGCAGGGACTTCGATCTACAATGAGCAGTTCTTC.

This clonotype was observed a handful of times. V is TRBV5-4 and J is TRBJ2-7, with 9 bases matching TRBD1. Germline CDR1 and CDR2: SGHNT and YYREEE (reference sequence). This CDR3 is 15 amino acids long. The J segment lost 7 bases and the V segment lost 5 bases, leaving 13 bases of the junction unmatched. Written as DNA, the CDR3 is TGTGCCAGCAGTACGACGACAGGGGGGACGAGGGAGCAGTACTTC. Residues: CASSTTTGGTREQYF.

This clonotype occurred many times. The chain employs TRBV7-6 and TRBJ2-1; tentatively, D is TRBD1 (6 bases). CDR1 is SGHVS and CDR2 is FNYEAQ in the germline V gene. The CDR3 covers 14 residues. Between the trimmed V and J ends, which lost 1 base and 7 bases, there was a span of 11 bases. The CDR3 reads CASSLVTGWNEQFF. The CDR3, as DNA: TGTGCCAGCAGCTTAGTGACAGGCTGGAATGAGCAGTTCTTC.

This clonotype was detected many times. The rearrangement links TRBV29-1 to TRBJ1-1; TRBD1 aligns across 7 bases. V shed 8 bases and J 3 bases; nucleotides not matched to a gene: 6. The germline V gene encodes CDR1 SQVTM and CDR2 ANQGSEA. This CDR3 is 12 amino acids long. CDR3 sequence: CSSDRAYTEAFF. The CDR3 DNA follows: TGCAGCTCCGACAGGGCGTACACTGAAGCTTTCTTT.

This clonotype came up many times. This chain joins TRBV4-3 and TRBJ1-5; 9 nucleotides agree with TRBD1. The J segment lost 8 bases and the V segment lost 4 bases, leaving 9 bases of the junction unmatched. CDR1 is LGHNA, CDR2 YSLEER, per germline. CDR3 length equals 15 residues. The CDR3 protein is CASSRTGALGEPQHF. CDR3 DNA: TGCGCCAGCAGCCGGACAGGGGCCTTAGGTGAGCCCCAGCATTTT.

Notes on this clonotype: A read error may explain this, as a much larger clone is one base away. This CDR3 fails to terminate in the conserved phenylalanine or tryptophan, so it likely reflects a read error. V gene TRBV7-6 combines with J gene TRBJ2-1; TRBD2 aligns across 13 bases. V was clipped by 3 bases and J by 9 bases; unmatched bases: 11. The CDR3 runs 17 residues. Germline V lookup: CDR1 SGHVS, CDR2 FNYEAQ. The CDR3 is CASSFLSATSGRSEQFL. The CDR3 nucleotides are TGTGCCAGCAGCTTCTTGTCCGCGACTAGCGGGAGGAGTGAGCAGTTCTTA.

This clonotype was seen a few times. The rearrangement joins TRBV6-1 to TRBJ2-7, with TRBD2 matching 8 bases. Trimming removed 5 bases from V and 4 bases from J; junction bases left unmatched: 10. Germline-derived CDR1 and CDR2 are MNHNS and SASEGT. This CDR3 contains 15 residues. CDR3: CASSPPGGGRYEQYF. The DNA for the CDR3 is TGTGCCAGCAGTCCCCCGGGGGGGGGAAGATACGAGCAGTACTTC.

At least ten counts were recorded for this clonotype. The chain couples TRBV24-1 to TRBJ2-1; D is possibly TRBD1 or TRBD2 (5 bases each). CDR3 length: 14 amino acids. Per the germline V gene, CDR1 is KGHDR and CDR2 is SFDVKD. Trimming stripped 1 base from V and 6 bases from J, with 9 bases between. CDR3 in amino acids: CATSDFGGSNEQFF. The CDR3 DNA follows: TGTGCCACCAGTGATTTTGGGGGATCCAATGAGCAGTTCTTC.

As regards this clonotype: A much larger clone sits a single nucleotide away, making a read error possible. The CDR3 nucleotides are TGTGCCGGCAGCCAAGCCGTCTCGGGCAATCAGCCCCAGCATTTT. This encodes CAGSQAVSGNQPQHF. The chain links TRBV3-1 to TRBJ1-5; no firm D call. The CDR3 has 15 residues. CDR1 and CDR2 from the germline V gene are LGHDT and YNNKEL (reference sequence).

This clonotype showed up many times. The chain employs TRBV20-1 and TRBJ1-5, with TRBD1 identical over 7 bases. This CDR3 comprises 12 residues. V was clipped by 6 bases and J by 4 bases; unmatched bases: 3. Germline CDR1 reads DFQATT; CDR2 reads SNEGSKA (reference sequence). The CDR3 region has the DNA TGCAGTGCCTCACAGGGGAATCAGCCCCAGCATTTT. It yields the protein CSASQGNQPQHF.

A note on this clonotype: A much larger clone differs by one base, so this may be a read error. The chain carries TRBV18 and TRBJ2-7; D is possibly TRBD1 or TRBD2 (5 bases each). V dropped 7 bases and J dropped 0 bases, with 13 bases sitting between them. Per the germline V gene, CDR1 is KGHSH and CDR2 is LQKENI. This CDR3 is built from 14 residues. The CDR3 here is CASLPGTDSYEQYF. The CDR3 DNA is TGTGCCAGCTTGCCAGGGACGGACTCCTACGAGCAGTACTTC.

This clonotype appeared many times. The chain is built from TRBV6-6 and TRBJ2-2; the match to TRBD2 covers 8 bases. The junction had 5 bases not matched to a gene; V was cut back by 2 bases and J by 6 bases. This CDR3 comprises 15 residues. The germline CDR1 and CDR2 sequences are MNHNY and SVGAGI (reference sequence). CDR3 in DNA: TGTGCCAGCAGTTACACAGCGGGAGACGCCGGGGAGCTGTTTTTT. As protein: CASSYTAGDAGELFF.

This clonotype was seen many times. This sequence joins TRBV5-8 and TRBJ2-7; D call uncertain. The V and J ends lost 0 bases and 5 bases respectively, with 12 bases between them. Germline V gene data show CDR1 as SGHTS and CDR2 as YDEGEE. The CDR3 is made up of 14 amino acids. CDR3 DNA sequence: TGTGCCAGCAGCTTGGAACCCGAGGCCCACGAGCAGTACTTC. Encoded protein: CASSLEPEAHEQYF. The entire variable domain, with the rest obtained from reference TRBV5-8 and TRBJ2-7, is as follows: EAGVTQSPTHLIKTRGQQATLRCSPISGHTSVYWYQQALGLGLQFLLWYDEGEERNRGNFPPRFSGRQFPNYSSELNVNALELEDSALYLCASSLEPEAHEQYFGPGTRLTVT.

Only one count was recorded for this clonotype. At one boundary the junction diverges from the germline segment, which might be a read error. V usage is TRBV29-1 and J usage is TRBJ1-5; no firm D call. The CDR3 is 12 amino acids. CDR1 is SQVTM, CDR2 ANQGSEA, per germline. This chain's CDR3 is CSVGLTNKPQHF. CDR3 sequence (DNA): TGCAGCGTTGGACTGACCAATAAGCCTCAGCATTTT.

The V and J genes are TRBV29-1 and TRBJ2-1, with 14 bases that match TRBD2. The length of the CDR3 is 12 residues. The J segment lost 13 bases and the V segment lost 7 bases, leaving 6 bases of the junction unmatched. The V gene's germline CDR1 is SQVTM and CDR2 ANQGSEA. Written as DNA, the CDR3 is TGCAGCGCACCGGGACTAGCGGGAGATCAGTTCTTC. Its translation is CSAPGLAGDQFF.

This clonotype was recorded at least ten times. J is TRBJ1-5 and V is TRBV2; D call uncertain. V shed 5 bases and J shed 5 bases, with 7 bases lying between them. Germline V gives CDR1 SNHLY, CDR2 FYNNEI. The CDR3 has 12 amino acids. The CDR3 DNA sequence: TGTGCCAGCAGTTTACACGATCAGCCCCAGCATTTT. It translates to CASSLHDQPQHF.

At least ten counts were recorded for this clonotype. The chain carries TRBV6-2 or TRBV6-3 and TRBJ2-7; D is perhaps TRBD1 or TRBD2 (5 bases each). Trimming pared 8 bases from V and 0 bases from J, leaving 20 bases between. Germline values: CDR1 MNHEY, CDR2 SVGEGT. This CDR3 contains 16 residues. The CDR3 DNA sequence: TGTGCCAGCCACCCGCGAAGGTGGGGGAGCTCCTACGAGCAGTACTTC. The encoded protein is CASHPRRWGSSYEQYF.

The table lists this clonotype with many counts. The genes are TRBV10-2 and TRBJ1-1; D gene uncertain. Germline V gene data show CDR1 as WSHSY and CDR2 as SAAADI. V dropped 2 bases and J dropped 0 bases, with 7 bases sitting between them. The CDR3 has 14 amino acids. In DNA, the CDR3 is TGCGCCAGCAGTGAGAGGCGGGTGAACACTGAAGCTTTCTTT. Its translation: CASSERRVNTEAFF.

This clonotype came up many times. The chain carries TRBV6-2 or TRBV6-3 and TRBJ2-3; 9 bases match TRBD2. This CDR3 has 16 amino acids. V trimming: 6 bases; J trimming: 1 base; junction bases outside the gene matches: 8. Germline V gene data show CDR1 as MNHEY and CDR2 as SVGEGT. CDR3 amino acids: CASSRRTSDGTDTQYF. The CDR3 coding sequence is TGTGCCAGCAGCCGCCGGACTAGCGATGGCACAGATACGCAGTATTTT.

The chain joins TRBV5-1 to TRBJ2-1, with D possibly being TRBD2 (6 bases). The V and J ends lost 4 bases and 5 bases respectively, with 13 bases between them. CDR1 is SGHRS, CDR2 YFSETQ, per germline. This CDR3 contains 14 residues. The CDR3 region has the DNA TGCGCCAGCAGCCCCTCCCCGGGGGACAATGAGCAGTTCTTC. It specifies CASSPSPGDNEQFF.

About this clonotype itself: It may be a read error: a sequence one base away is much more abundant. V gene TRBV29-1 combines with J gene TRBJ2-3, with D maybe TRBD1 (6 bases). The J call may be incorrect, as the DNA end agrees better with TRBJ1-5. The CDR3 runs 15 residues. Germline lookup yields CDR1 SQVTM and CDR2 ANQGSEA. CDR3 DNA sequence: TGCAGCGTTCGCCCTAGCGGGGGGGCGGGGGATACGCAGCATTTT. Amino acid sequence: CSVRPSGGAGDTQHF.